The source of this T cell receptor beta chain is a study of T-cell reconstitution after alpha-beta-depleted transplantation in children. General study findings and limits: Several hundred rapidly expanded clones from non-depleted graft cells reportedly supplied alpha-beta T cells about two months post-transplant. The high TCRbeta diversity at day 60 in some patients came from surviving recipient T cells and thymic progenitors. When one year had passed after transplant, most T-cell counts and diversity came from newly produced T cells.

V lost 0 bases and J lost 9; bases outside the gene matches: 6. CDR3 length equals 15 residues. A note on this clonotype: The antigen is undetermined.

TCRbeta library preparation incorporated unique molecular identifiers. TCRdb redid the calling of the PCR reads with MiXCR, one entry per CDR3 protein. The sample carries about a million distinct CDR3 sequences, about 29% recorded once. The source material was PBMCs, mostly from graft donor cells, sampled 360 days after TCRalphabeta/CD19-depleted stem cell transplant. The V and J genes are TRBV12-3 or TRBV12-4 and TRBJ2-1; TRBD2 matches 9 bases. The TCR comes from a boy under two years old who had a stem cell transplant for SCID, so the T cells may come from the graft donor. CDR3 residues: CASSLAHGLASEQFF. The CDR3 DNA reads TGTGCCAGCAGTTTAGCGCATGGACTAGCGAGTGAGCAGTTCTTC.